The 25 T cell receptor beta chains reported below all come from one sample, sequenced in a study of CD8+ T cells in alopecia areata. Sequencing used cDNA as its template, made by extracting RNA and reverse transcribing it. Here immunoSEQ multiplex PCR was the method, and the copy in TCRdb shows in-frame clones only, minus some. Among approximately 200,000 clones listed, 50% to 60% were seen once. Treatment reported: oral pan-JAK inhibitor, 5-10 mg twice daily. The source material was CD4+ T cells sorted from blood, sampled at week 4, from a patient treated with tofacitinib. The origin of the receptors is a human donor with alopecia areata.

This CDR3 reads CASGRTGVLETQYF. Written as DNA, the CDR3 is TGTGCCAGCGGGCGGACAGGGGTCCTAGAGACCCAGTACTTC. The chain combines TRBV5-4 with TRBJ2-5, with 9 bases lining up with TRBD1. V dropped 7 bases and J dropped 4; count of bases not matched to a gene: 8. CDR3 length equals 14 residues. Germline V gene sequence: CDR1 SGHNT, CDR2 YYREEE (reference sequence).

This chain connects TRBV9 to TRBJ2-6, with no clear D. The germline CDR1 and CDR2 sequences are SGDLS and YYNGEE. Trimming removed 4 bases at V and 0 bases at J, with 14 bases between. The CDR3 contains 17 residues. Written as DNA, the CDR3 is TGTGCCAGCAGCACCGTGAAAATTACCTCTGGGGCCAACGTCCTGACTTTC. Translation: CASSTVKITSGANVLTF.

The CDR3: CVRGRNGGYTF. The CDR3 region has the DNA TGTGTACGGGGGAGAAATGGCGGCTACACCTTC. The chain couples TRBV30 to TRBJ1-2; D is possibly TRBD1 (5 bases). The germline gives CDR1 GTSNPN, CDR2 SVGIG (reference sequence). This CDR3 spans 11 amino acids.

This clone was seen only once. This rearrangement joins TRBV5-1 to TRBJ2-3, with 9 bases matching TRBD2. The CDR3 sequence is 14 residues long. J lost 5 bases, V lost 2 bases, and 3 bases had no gene match. Germline V CDR1 and CDR2: SGHRS, YFSETQ. CDR3 in amino acids: CASSFLAGRDTQYF. The CDR3 nucleotides read TGCGCCAGCAGCTTTCTAGCGGGGAGAGATACGCAGTATTTT.

In regard to this clone: Its ends do not fully match the called genes, so a read error is possible. This chain joins TRBV2 and TRBJ2-7; D not certain. The CDR3 has 12 amino acids. CDR1 and CDR2 (germline): SNHLY, FYNNEI. The CDR3 DNA follows: TGTGCCAGCAGGGAAGGAGTTCCAATGGAGTACTTC. It specifies CASREGVPMEYF.

This clone was seen a handful of times. The chain employs TRBV18 and TRBJ2-1; the match to TRBD1 covers 10 bases. The CDR3 length is 14 residues. Per the germline V gene, CDR1 is KGHSH and CDR2 is LQKENI. V trimming: 3 bases; J trimming: 5 bases; junction bases outside the gene matches: 1. CDR3 sequence: CASSPGTGDNEQFF. CDR3 sequence (DNA): TGTGCCAGCTCACCCGGGACAGGGGACAATGAGCAGTTCTTC.

The chain employs TRBV5-1 and TRBJ2-1, with D tentatively TRBD2 (5 bases). The CDR3 is made up of 15 amino acids. V was trimmed by 0 bases and J by 5 bases, leaving 12 bases between them. CDR1 is SGHRS and CDR2 is YFSETQ in the germline V gene. The CDR3 bases are TGCGCCAGCAGCTTGGGGGGAGCGGTAAACAATGAGCAGTTCTTC. As protein: CASSLGGAVNNEQFF.

The count of this clone is one. The V and J genes are TRBV7-2 and TRBJ1-6; 10 bases are a match to TRBD1. Per the germline V gene, CDR1 is SGHTA and CDR2 is FQGNSA. The junction had 3 bases not matched to a gene; V was cut back by 0 bases and J by 10 bases. The CDR3 is 15 amino acids. The DNA of the CDR3 is TGTGCCAGCAGCTTAGCGACAGGGGGCAGATCACCCCTCCACTTT. Amino acids: CASSLATGGRSPLHF.

This clone was recorded only once. The chain joins TRBV4-2 to TRBJ1-2, with D unresolved. Per germline, CDR1 LGHNA and CDR2 YNFKEQ. The CDR3 extends over 14 amino acids. Trimming pared 0 bases from V and 2 bases from J, leaving 7 bases between. The DNA for the CDR3 is TGTGCCAGCAGCCAAGATACCGACAACTATGGCTACACCTTC. This codes for CASSQDTDNYGYTF.

In this sample, this clone turned up a few times. V gene TRBV18 combines with J gene TRBJ1-1; TRBD1 matches 7 bases. J was trimmed by 2 bases and V by 3 bases; bases with no gene match: 6. The CDR3 runs 15 residues. Germline assignment: CDR1 KGHSH and CDR2 LQKENI. The CDR3 DNA reads as TGTGCCAGCTCACCTTCAGGGGGGGCAAACACTGAAGCTTTCTTT. Translating gives CASSPSGGANTEAFF. The variable domain in full, with the rest retrieved from reference TRBV18 and TRBJ1-1, is NAGVMQNPRHLVRRRGQEARLRCSPMKGHSHVYWYRQLPEEGLKFMVYLQKENIIDESGMPKERFSAEFPKEGPSILRIQQVVRGDSAAYFCASSPSGGANTEAFFGQGTRLTVV.

The V and J genes are TRBV7-9 and TRBJ2-3; D uncertain. Germline lookup yields CDR1 SEHNR and CDR2 FQNEAQ (reference sequence). V dropped 8 bases and J dropped 3 bases, with 6 bases sitting between them. The CDR3 runs 11 residues. The DNA of the CDR3 is TGTGCCAGCGGCCAAACAGATACGCAGTATTTT. This codes for CASGQTDTQYF.

This sequence joins TRBV4-2 and TRBJ1-1; no definite D call. Germline lookup yields CDR1 LGHNA and CDR2 YNFKEQ. This CDR3 region has 14 residues. Trimming removed 0 bases at V and 1 base at J, with 6 bases between. The CDR3 here is CASSQDRTNTEAFF. CDR3 coding DNA: TGTGCCAGCAGCCAAGACAGGACGAACACTGAAGCTTTCTTT.

This clone was found a few times. J is TRBJ2-2 and V is TRBV7-2; D is perhaps TRBD1 (6 bases). CDR1 and CDR2 from the germline V gene are SGHTA and FQGNSA. The CDR3 sequence is 14 residues long. With 9 bases removed from V and 2 bases from J, the gap between germline ends came to 13 bases. The DNA for the CDR3 is TGTGCCAGTATGCGGACAGCAAACACCGGGGAGCTGTTTTTT. It codes for CASMRTANTGELFF.

This clone was observed once. The identical CDR3 is also encoded by other nucleotide sequences in the sample. This chain uses TRBV7-9 with TRBJ2-7; D not resolved. Deletions cut 1 base from V and 4 bases from J, with 5 bases between. CDR3 size: 12 residues. Per germline, CDR1 SEHNR and CDR2 FQNEAQ (reference sequence). The CDR3 spells CASSLVSYEQYF. CDR3 sequence (DNA): TGTGCCAGCAGCTTAGTATCATACGAGCAGTACTTC.

This clone was counted a few times. The chain employs TRBV4-2 and TRBJ1-1, with D hard to call. Germline V gene lookup returns CDR1 LGHNA and CDR2 YNFKEQ. This CDR3 is built from 13 residues. Trimming took off 2 bases at V and 6 bases at J, with 10 bases between the two ends. CDR3 bases: TGTGCCAGCAGCCAACGTGTAGACGCTGAAGCTTTCTTT. It is translated as CASSQRVDAEAFF.

This clone was counted only a few times. The chain links TRBV27 to TRBJ1-6, with 7 bases aligning to TRBD1. V shed 0 bases and J 8 bases; nucleotides not matched to a gene: 4. This CDR3 region has 15 residues. Germline V lookup: CDR1 MNHEY, CDR2 SMNVEV (reference sequence). CDR3 sequence (DNA): TGTGCCAGCAGTTTATCAGGGGGCACTGATTCACCCCTCCACTTT. Protein product: CASSLSGGTDSPLHF.

This clone has a handful of counts. The chain uses TRBV10-3 and TRBJ2-7; D gene ambiguous. The CDR3 extends over 12 amino acids. Per the germline V gene, CDR1 is ENHRY and CDR2 is SYGVKD. Between the trimmed V and J ends, which lost 2 bases and 2 bases, there was a span of 4 bases. The CDR3 loop reads CAISELAYEQYF. CDR3 sequence (DNA): TGTGCCATCAGTGAGCTAGCCTACGAGCAGTACTTC.

The chain joins TRBV4-3 to TRBJ2-3, with 7 bases matching TRBD2. The ends lost 4 bases at V and 6 bases at J; junction bases unmatched: 10. Germline assignment: CDR1 LGHNA and CDR2 YSLEER. The CDR3 extends over 15 amino acids. CDR3 region: CASSLDAGELDTQYF. CDR3 sequence (DNA): TGCGCCAGCAGCCTCGATGCGGGGGAATTGGATACGCAGTATTTT.

The chain has TRBV5-6 and TRBJ2-2, with TRBD1 identical over 7 bases. The CDR3 totals 14 residues. Trimming took 3 bases from V and 7 from J; bases not matched to a gene: 6. Germline V gene sequence: CDR1 SGHDT, CDR2 YYEEEE. The CDR3, as DNA: TGTGCCAGCAGCTCATATAACAGGGGCGGGGAGCTGTTTTTT. Encoded protein: CASSSYNRGGELFF.

This sequence joins TRBV25-1 and TRBJ2-7; D is uncertain. Trimming cost V 3 bases and J 2 bases, with 8 bases left between them. The CDR3 is made up of 13 amino acids. Germline CDR1 and CDR2: MGHDK and SYGVNS. CDR3 amino acids: CASSDYKTYEQYF. CDR3 DNA: TGTGCCAGCAGTGATTATAAGACCTACGAGCAGTACTTC.

The chain carries TRBV30 and TRBJ1-2; D is undetermined. The V gene's germline CDR1 is GTSNPN and CDR2 SVGIG (reference sequence). The CDR3 spans 12 residues. Trimming stripped 4 bases from V and 0 bases from J, with 6 bases between. CDR3 sequence: CAWTSSNYGYTF. CDR3 in DNA: TGTGCCTGGACGTCCTCTAACTATGGCTACACCTTC.

This clone was recorded a few times. The V gene is TRBV4-1, the J gene TRBJ2-3, with 9 bases identical to TRBD1. The CDR3 totals 17 residues. The J segment lost 5 bases and the V segment lost 5 bases, leaving 14 bases of the junction unmatched. Germline V lookup: CDR1 MGHRA, CDR2 YSYEKL. The CDR3, as DNA: TGCGCCAGCAGCAAGGGTCCGGGACAGGGCACGGGAGATACGCAGTATTTT. Translation gives CASSKGPGQGTGDTQYF.

CDR3 amino acids: CASSPTYEEDTQYF. For the CDR3, the DNA is TGCGCCAGCAGTCCCACCTATGAGGAAGATACGCAGTATTTT. The V and J genes are TRBV5-1 and TRBJ2-3; D call uncertain. V shed 5 bases and J shed 5 bases, with 15 bases lying between them. This CDR3 region has 14 residues. Germline assignment: CDR1 SGHRS and CDR2 YFSETQ.

V and J are TRBV30 and TRBJ1-3, with D perhaps matching TRBD1 (6 bases). This CDR3 spans 16 amino acids. Per germline, CDR1 GTSNPN and CDR2 SVGIG (reference sequence). The V and J ends lost 4 bases and 0 bases respectively, with 16 bases between them. The CDR3 loop is CAWTLAGAHSGNTIYF. DNA for the CDR3: TGTGCCTGGACCCTCGCGGGGGCTCACTCTGGAAACACCATATATTTT.

This clone was detected only a few times. The J gene is TRBJ2-3, the V gene TRBV7-3; D is perhaps TRBD2 (6 bases). Trimming took 8 bases from V and 1 from J, leaving 22 bases between them. Germline V gene lookup returns CDR1 SGHTA and CDR2 FQGTGA. The CDR3 consists of 17 residues. CDR3 sequence: CASRGGDSPLGTDTQYF. The CDR3 nucleotides are TGTGCCAGCCGAGGTGGGGACTCCCCTCTTGGCACAGATACGCAGTATTTT.